Listed here are 30 T cell receptor beta chains from one sample, sequenced in a study of beta chain features in type 1 diabetes. Study observations and caveats: In all four CD4+ subsets, TCRB CDR3 length was significantly, moderately reduced in type 1 diabetes.

Sequenced material consisted of expressed TCRB transcripts (all of the isolated RNA was reverse transcribed). The assay was immunoSEQ multiplex PCR, and TCRdb's table has in-frame clones only and misses some. The sample has roughly 340,000 clones, roughly an eighth seen once. What these receptors recognize is not known. Sequencing was done on a sample of naive CD4+ T cells from blood. All receptors come from a young woman with type 1 diabetes.

This clone was detected a few times. The CDR3 bases are TGTGCCAGCAACGACAGGACCACTAACTATGGCTACACCTTC. This codes for CASNDRTTNYGYTF. This sequence joins TRBV28 and TRBJ1-2, with D possibly matching TRBD1 (6 bases). V lost 7 bases to trimming and J lost 0 bases, with 12 bases between them. This CDR3 region has 14 residues. The germline V gene has CDR1 MDHEN and CDR2 SYDVKM.

The V call is TRBV7-8, the J call TRBJ2-3, with a possible D match to TRBD2 (5 bases). CDR1 SGHVS and CDR2 FQNEAQ come from the germline V gene. Trimming removed 5 bases from V and 1 base from J, with 13 bases in between. The CDR3 covers 15 residues. The CDR3 region has the DNA TGTGCCAGCAGCGCGAGGAGGTTCGGCACAGATACGCAGTATTTT. It is translated as CASSARRFGTDTQYF.

This clone occurred a few times. The chain couples TRBV27 to TRBJ1-5; TRBD1 aligns across 7 bases. From germline, CDR1 is MNHEY and CDR2 SMNVEV (reference sequence). The CDR3 runs 15 residues. Unmatched junction bases numbered 7, after V lost 7 bases and J lost 1 base. CDR3 coding DNA: TGTGCCAGCATGGCGGCGACAGGGAGCAATCAGCCCCAGCATTTT. Its protein product is CASMAATGSNQPQHF.

Only a few counts were recorded for this clone. The rearrangement links TRBV7-8 to TRBJ1-2, with D perhaps matching TRBD1 (5 bases). The CDR3 sequence is 15 residues long. The germline V gene has CDR1 SGHVS and CDR2 FQNEAQ. V was pared by 5 bases and J by 8 bases, with 21 bases between. This CDR3 reads CASSPRVVGNGGYTF. For the CDR3, the DNA is TGTGCCAGCAGCCCCAGGGTCGTGGGCAACGGGGGCTACACCTTC. The full variable domain, with the rest looked up from reference TRBV7-8 and TRBJ1-2, is GAGVSQSPRYKVAKRGQDVALRCDPISGHVSLFWYQQALGQGPEFLTYFQNEAQLDKSGLPSDRFFAERPEGSVSTLKIQRTQQEDSAVYLCASSPRVVGNGGYTFGSGTRLTVV.

This clone was seen a handful of times. At the DNA level, this CDR3 is encoded by other sequences in the same sample as well. This sequence joins TRBV19 and TRBJ2-5, with D possibly TRBD2 on 5 matching bases. The CDR3 extends over 13 amino acids. Trimming cost V 2 bases and J 5 bases, with 9 bases left between them. Germline V gene data show CDR1 as LNHDA and CDR2 as SQIVND (reference sequence). CDR3 DNA sequence: TGTGCCAGTAGTATACGGGAAGGGGAGACCCAGTACTTC. Protein sequence: CASSIREGETQYF.

This clone was picked up a small number of times. This sequence joins TRBV30 and TRBJ1-2; D might be TRBD1 (5 bases). CDR3 length: 12 amino acids. V was pared by 8 bases and J by 6 bases, with 16 bases between. CDR1 GTSNPN and CDR2 SVGIG come from the germline V gene (reference sequence). This CDR3 is CARTTGPHGYTF. The CDR3 bases are TGTGCCCGCACCACAGGACCCCATGGCTACACCTTC.

Comments on this clone: Other DNA sequences in the same sample also yield this CDR3. J is TRBJ2-7 and V is TRBV7-9, with a weak D call TRBD2 (5 bases). Germline V CDR1 and CDR2: SEHNR, FQNEAQ (reference sequence). This CDR3 region has 11 residues. Trimming removed 5 bases from V and 6 bases from J, with 8 bases in between. The CDR3 spells CASSPGGEQYF. For the CDR3, the DNA is TGTGCCAGCAGCCCCGGAGGCGAGCAGTACTTC.

The chain couples TRBV7-3 to TRBJ2-3, with TRBD1 matching over 9 bases. After removal of 5 bases from V and 4 bases from J, the junction contained 4 bases not matched to a gene. CDR3 length equals 14 residues. Germline CDR1 is SGHTA and CDR2 is FQGTGA. This CDR3 is CASSTRQGADTQYF. Written as DNA, the CDR3 is TGTGCCAGCAGCACCCGACAGGGGGCAGATACGCAGTATTTT.

This clone appeared a few times. V is TRBV7-2 and J is TRBJ2-4; TRBD1 matches at 7 bases. Germline V gene lookup returns CDR1 SGHTA and CDR2 FQGNSA. V was clipped by 5 bases and J by 8 bases; unmatched bases: 9. The CDR3 is 14 amino acids. The CDR3 spells CASSRTGTVDIQYF. The CDR3 nucleotides read TGTGCCAGCAGCCGCACGGGGACAGTGGACATTCAGTACTTC.

This clone was seen a handful of times. This chain uses TRBV29-1 with TRBJ2-3; TRBD1 matches 9 bases. With V trimmed by 6 bases and J by 0 bases, 1 base remained unmatched. The CDR3 covers 13 residues. Germline V lookup: CDR1 SQVTM, CDR2 ANQGSEA. The CDR3 DNA sequence: TGCAGCGTCGACAGGGGGAGCACAGATACGCAGTATTTT. Translation: CSVDRGSTDTQYF.

The sample holds a few counts of this clone. This chain joins TRBV25-1 and TRBJ2-2; D not resolved. Germline V CDR1 and CDR2: MGHDK, SYGVNS. V dropped 1 base and J dropped 6 bases, with 12 bases sitting between them. The CDR3 contains 15 residues. As DNA, the CDR3 is TGTGCCAGCAGTGAATCCGCGGTTTTGGCCGGGGAGCTGTTTTTT. Translated: CASSESAVLAGELFF.

V is TRBV2 and J is TRBJ2-1; D is possibly TRBD1 (5 bases). Deletions cut 4 bases from V and 0 bases from J, with 10 bases between. The CDR3 is 15 amino acids. In germline, CDR1 is SNHLY, CDR2 FYNNEI. As DNA, the CDR3 is TGTGCCAGCAGTGGGGGCCTTAGCTCCTACAATGAGCAGTTCTTC. The encoded protein is CASSGGLSSYNEQFF.

This clone occurred a few times. The genes are TRBV5-1 and TRBJ1-5; 7 nucleotides match TRBD1. V dropped 4 bases and J dropped 10; count of bases not matched to a gene: 14. Germline CDR1 is SGHRS and CDR2 is YFSETQ. The CDR3 runs to 15 residues. As DNA, the CDR3 is TGCGCCAGCAGCCCCGAGGGGGCCGTGGGGGGACCCCAGCATTTT. Translated: CASSPEGAVGGPQHF. Based on the CDR3 plus reference TRBV5-1 and TRBJ1-5, the full variable domain is KAGVTQTPRYLIKTRGQQVTLSCSPISGHRSVSWYQQTPGQGLQFLFEYFSETQRNKGNFPGRFSGRQFSNSRSEMNVSTLELGDSALYLCASSPEGAVGGPQHFGDGTRLSIL.

The CDR3: CASSLAGGRVGLNYGYTF. CDR3 nucleotides: TGTGCCAGCAGCTTAGCGGGCGGCAGGGTGGGTCTTAACTATGGCTACACCTTC. The V and J genes are TRBV7-2 and TRBJ1-2; the D gene is possibly TRBD1 (5 bases). Deletions cut 0 bases from V and 1 base from J, with 18 bases between. The CDR3 runs 18 residues. Germline assignment: CDR1 SGHTA and CDR2 FQGNSA.

This chain joins TRBV6-5 and TRBJ1-2; D not resolved. From germline, CDR1 is MNHEY and CDR2 SVGAGI. CDR3 length: 14 residues. Trimming removed 4 bases at V and 5 bases at J, with 14 bases between. CDR3 in DNA: TGTGCCAGCAGTTCGGGGTATGGGGAGTATGGCTACACCTTC. This sequence encodes CASSSGYGEYGYTF.

This clone came up a few times. The gene calls are TRBV27 and TRBJ1-1; D perhaps matches TRBD1 (5 bases). V lost 2 bases and J 3 bases, leaving 10 bases between the germline ends. Germline assignment: CDR1 MNHEY and CDR2 SMNVEV (reference sequence). The CDR3 has 14 residues. CDR3 protein: CASSLRGLDTEAFF. The CDR3 DNA reads as TGTGCCAGCAGTTTACGGGGGTTGGACACTGAAGCTTTCTTT.

This chain connects TRBV28 to TRBJ2-1, with 10 bases lining up with TRBD1. This CDR3 spans 14 amino acids. V dropped 4 bases and J dropped 5; count of bases not matched to a gene: 2. CDR1 is MDHEN, CDR2 SYDVKM, per germline. The DNA for the CDR3 is TGTGCCAGCAGTTCCGGGACAGGGGACAATGAGCAGTTCTTC. Amino acid sequence: CASSSGTGDNEQFF.

The chain employs TRBV7-9 and TRBJ1-2, with 7 bases matching TRBD1. The V segment lost 5 bases and the J segment 2 bases; nucleotides outside the gene matches: 8. This CDR3 comprises 15 residues. Germline CDR1 SEHNR, CDR2 FQNEAQ (reference sequence). The CDR3 loop reads CASSPRQGMNYGYTF. In DNA, the CDR3 is TGTGCCAGCAGCCCGAGACAGGGAATGAACTATGGCTACACCTTC.

V is TRBV7-2 and J is TRBJ1-1, with 8 nucleotides matching TRBD1. Germline-derived CDR1 and CDR2 are SGHTA and FQGNSA. The CDR3 covers 13 residues. V was pared by 8 bases and J by 3 bases, with 5 bases of the junction left unmatched. The CDR3 reads CASRGQVYTEAFF. CDR3 coding DNA: TGTGCCAGCCGGGGACAGGTCTACACTGAAGCTTTCTTT. The full variable domain, its missing parts supplied by reference TRBV7-2 and TRBJ1-1, is GAGVSQSPSNKVTEKGKDVELRCDPISGHTALYWYRQSLGQGLEFLIYFQGNSAPDKSGLPSDRFSAERTGGSVSTLTIQRTQQEDSAVYLCASRGQVYTEAFFGQGTRLTVV.

The chain links TRBV5-4 to TRBJ2-7, with D perhaps matching TRBD2 (5 bases). Trimming took 2 bases from V and 2 from J, leaving 14 bases between them. The CDR3 consists of 15 residues. Per the germline V gene, CDR1 is SGHNT and CDR2 is YYREEE (reference sequence). This CDR3 is CASSFTVAPTYEQYF. The CDR3, as DNA: TGTGCCAGCAGCTTTACGGTAGCGCCTACCTACGAGCAGTACTTC.

This clone occurred a few times. The chain recombines TRBV21-1 with TRBJ2-3; TRBD1, the table's D call, was not compared with the DNA. TRBV21-1 constitutes a pseudogene. This CDR3 is 11 amino acids long. The CDR3 coding sequence is TGTGCCAGCCGGGACAGGACGACGCAGTATTTT. Its translation: CASRDRTTQYF.

This rearrangement joins TRBV11-3 to TRBJ2-1, with D possibly being TRBD2 (6 bases). From germline, CDR1 is SGHNT and CDR2 YENEEA. This CDR3 has 15 amino acids. V shed 3 bases and J shed 4 bases, with 13 bases lying between them. For the CDR3, the DNA is TGTGCCAGCAGCTTTGGCGGGGCTGGGTACAATGAGCAGTTCTTC. It is translated as CASSFGGAGYNEQFF.

This clone was seen a handful of times. The rearrangement links TRBV9 to TRBJ2-3; 7 nucleotides match TRBD2. The CDR3 covers 15 residues. The germline V gene has CDR1 SGDLS and CDR2 YYNGEE. Losses at the gene ends were 4 bases for V and 1 base for J; bases not matched to a gene: 6. CDR3 loop: CASSPRGGRTDTQYF. In DNA, the CDR3 is TGTGCCAGCAGCCCTCGGGGAGGGCGCACAGATACGCAGTATTTT.

This clone was seen only a few times. The chain is built from TRBV27 and TRBJ2-7; 9 bases fit TRBD1. Germline V gene data show CDR1 as MNHEY and CDR2 as SMNVEV (reference sequence). With V trimmed by 5 bases and J by 5 bases, 7 bases remained unmatched. CDR3 length equals 14 residues. In DNA, the CDR3 is TGTGCCAGCAGTCAGCCGGGACAGGGTAACGAGCAGTACTTC. Its translation: CASSQPGQGNEQYF.

The chain uses TRBV6-1 and TRBJ1-4; 11 positions match TRBD1. V shed 4 bases and J 6 bases; nucleotides not matched to a gene: 1. The CDR3 runs 14 residues. Per germline, CDR1 MNHNS and CDR2 SASEGT. The CDR3 nucleotides are TGTGCCAGCAGTGGGACAGGGGGCTATGAAAAACTGTTTTTT. This encodes CASSGTGGYEKLFF.

The genes are TRBV27 and TRBJ2-5; TRBD1 aligns across 9 bases. This CDR3 contains 15 residues. V was clipped by 0 bases and J by 2 bases; unmatched bases: 1. Germline values: CDR1 MNHEY, CDR2 SMNVEV (reference sequence). The CDR3 nucleotides read TGTGCCAGCAGTTTATCGGGGACAGGGCAAGAGACCCAGTACTTC. This gives the protein CASSLSGTGQETQYF.

The chain has TRBV5-4 and TRBJ1-1, with D possibly TRBD1 on 5 matching bases. The CDR3 is 16 amino acids. From germline, CDR1 is SGHNT and CDR2 YYREEE (reference sequence). Trimming took 0 bases from V and 0 from J, leaving 12 bases between them. CDR3 region: CASSLGRQTMNTEAFF. CDR3 in DNA: TGTGCCAGCAGCTTGGGGCGACAGACCATGAACACTGAAGCTTTCTTT. Looking up the rest from reference TRBV5-4 and TRBJ1-1 gives the full variable domain: ETGVTQSPTHLIKTRGQQVTLRCSSQSGHNTVSWYQQALGQGPQFIFQYYREEENGRGNFPPRFSGLQFPNYSSELNVNALELDDSALYLCASSLGRQTMNTEAFFGQGTRLTVV.

This clone turned up a few times. The gene calls are TRBV9 and TRBJ1-5, with a weak D call TRBD1 (5 bases). The CDR3 runs to 15 residues. CDR1 is SGDLS and CDR2 is YYNGEE in the germline V gene. The V and J ends lost 0 bases and 4 bases respectively, with 11 bases between them. CDR3 amino acids: CASSVGVDRNQPQHF. CDR3 bases: TGTGCCAGCAGCGTAGGTGTTGACAGAAATCAGCCCCAGCATTTT.

The V and J genes are TRBV28 and TRBJ2-3, with 7 bases fitting TRBD1. Germline values: CDR1 MDHEN, CDR2 SYDVKM. The V gene end was trimmed by 7 bases and the J gene end by 3 bases; junction bases not matched to a gene: 7. The CDR3 spans 14 residues. The CDR3 DNA reads as TGTGCCAGCACCACGGGACAGCCTACAGATACGCAGTATTTT. Translating it yields CASTTGQPTDTQYF.

The chain combines TRBV15 with TRBJ2-7; D may be TRBD2 (5 bases). Germline V gene data show CDR1 as LNHNV and CDR2 as YYDKDF (reference sequence). V was pared by 0 bases and J by 6 bases, with 15 bases between. The length of the CDR3 is 15 residues. The CDR3 DNA reads as TGTGCCACCAGCAGAGAAGTCGCGAGGGCCAGCGAGCAGTACTTC. Translated: CATSREVARASEQYF.